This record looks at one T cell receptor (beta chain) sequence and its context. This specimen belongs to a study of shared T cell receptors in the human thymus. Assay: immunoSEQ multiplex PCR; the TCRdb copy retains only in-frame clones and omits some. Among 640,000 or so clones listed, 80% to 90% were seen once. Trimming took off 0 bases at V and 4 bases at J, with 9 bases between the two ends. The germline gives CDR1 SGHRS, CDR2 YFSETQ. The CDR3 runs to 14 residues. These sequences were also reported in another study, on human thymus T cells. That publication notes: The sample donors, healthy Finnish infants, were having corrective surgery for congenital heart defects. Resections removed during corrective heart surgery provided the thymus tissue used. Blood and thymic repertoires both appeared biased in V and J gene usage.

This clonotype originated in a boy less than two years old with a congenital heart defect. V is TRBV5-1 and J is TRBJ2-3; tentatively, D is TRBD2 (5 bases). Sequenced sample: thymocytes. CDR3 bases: TGCGCCAGCAGCTTGGGATTCGGGGCAGATACGCAGTATTTT. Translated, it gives CASSLGFGADTQYF.